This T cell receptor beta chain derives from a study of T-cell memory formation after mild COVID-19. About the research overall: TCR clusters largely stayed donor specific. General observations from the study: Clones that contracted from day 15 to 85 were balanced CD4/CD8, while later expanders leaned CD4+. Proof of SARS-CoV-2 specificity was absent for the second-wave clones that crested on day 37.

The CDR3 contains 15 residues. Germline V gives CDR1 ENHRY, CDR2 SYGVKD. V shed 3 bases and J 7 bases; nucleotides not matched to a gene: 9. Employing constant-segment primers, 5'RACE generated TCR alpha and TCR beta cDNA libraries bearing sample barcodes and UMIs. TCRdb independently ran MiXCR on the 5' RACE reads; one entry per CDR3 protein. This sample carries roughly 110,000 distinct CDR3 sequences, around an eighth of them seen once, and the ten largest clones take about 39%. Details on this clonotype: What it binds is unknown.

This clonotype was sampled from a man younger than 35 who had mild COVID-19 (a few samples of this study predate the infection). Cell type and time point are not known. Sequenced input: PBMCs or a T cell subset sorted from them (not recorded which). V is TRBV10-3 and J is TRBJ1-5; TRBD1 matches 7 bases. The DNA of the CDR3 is TGTGCCATCAGTGAAGGGATGTTAGGGGGCCAGCCCCAGCATTTT. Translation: CAISEGMLGGQPQHF.